The sequence of this T cell receptor (beta chain) was determined in a study of cytomegalovirus exposure and HLA in healthy donors. The PCR was carried out with 60 Vbeta primers and 13 Jbeta primers. This table comes from immunoSEQ multiplex PCR, and its TCRdb copy is limited to in-frame clones, with some not included. Here the sample spans around 65,000 clones, around 62% being singletons. Study observations and caveats: Analysis was carried out at a later point, and it linked a missense DCLRE1C variant to TCR beta V- and J-gene trimming. An analysis that came later showed most CMV-associated TCR beta chains appearing HLA-restricted.

Deletions cut 2 bases from V and 5 bases from J, with 10 bases between. In germline, CDR1 is SEHNR, CDR2 FQNEAQ (reference sequence). The CDR3 length is 14 residues. Comments on this clone: What it recognizes is unknown.

Sequencing was carried out using PBMCs. The clonotype was recovered from a man aged 40-49 years in good health and CMV-seropositive. This rearrangement joins TRBV7-9 to TRBJ2-1; D not resolved. The CDR3 region has the DNA TGTGCCAGCAGCTTAAATCTGCCTAACAATGAGCAGTTCTTC. Its protein product is CASSLNLPNNEQFF. Together with reference TRBV7-9 and TRBJ2-1, the CDR3 gives the full variable domain: DTGVSQNPRHKITKRGQNVTFRCDPISEHNRLYWYRQTLGQGPEFLTYFQNEAQLEKSRLLSDRFSAERPKGSFSTLEIQRTEQGDSAMYLCASSLNLPNNEQFFGPGTRLTVL.